This T cell receptor (beta chain) was identified in a study of T cells in Graves' hyperthyroidism and ophthalmopathy. CDR3 size: 15 residues. Germline V gene data show CDR1 as SGHTA and CDR2 as FQGNSA. Trimming removed 6 bases from V and 2 bases from J, with 14 bases in between. TCR beta CDR3 regions were amplified from RNA transcripts. When the TCR CDR3 underwent first-round RT-PCR, the HTBI primer set was used. TCRdb re-analysed the multiplex PCR reads in MiXCR, keeping a single row per CDR3 protein. This sample has nearly 750,000 distinct CDR3 sequences, with 35% found just once. The chain links TRBV7-2 to TRBJ1-3; the D gene is possibly TRBD1 (6 bases). This TCR was sampled from a woman aged 40 to 50 with Graves' hyperthyroidism. Sequencing input: blood. CDR3 DNA sequence: TGTGCCAGCAGTTATTCCGGGGACACTGGAAACACCATATATTTT. It yields the protein CASSYSGDTGNTIYF.